The T cell receptor beta chain described here comes from a study of technical replicates of blood from a handful of donors. Here immunoSEQ multiplex PCR was the method, and the copy in TCRdb shows in-frame clones only, minus some. The table shows about 85,000 clones, with roughly 94% occurring only once. The V gene end was trimmed by 1 base and the J gene end by 0 bases; junction bases not matched to a gene: 16. The CDR3 length is 21 residues. CDR1 is SGHRS and CDR2 is YFSETQ in the germline V gene. The chain links TRBV5-1 to TRBJ2-6, with 7 bases matching TRBD1. Sequences were obtained from T cells isolated from PBMCs. This TCR was sampled from a human donor in good health. Here the CDR3 reads CASSLRTGSAGPLSGANVLTF. The CDR3 nucleotides read TGCGCCAGCAGCTTGCGGACAGGTTCTGCGGGTCCCCTCTCTGGGGCCAACGTCCTGACTTTC.